Reported below is one T cell receptor beta chain. The antigen is undetermined. Germline V gives CDR1 MNHEY, CDR2 SMNVEV (reference sequence). This CDR3 is built from 13 residues. V shed 7 bases and J shed 2 bases, with 11 bases lying between them. These data come from a study of OX40 agonist ivuxolimab in advanced cancers. Looking at the study overall: At doses from 0.01 to 10 mg/kg, patients were given intravenous ivuxolimab every 2 weeks. Participants, 70% to 90% male, averaged approximately 65 years of age, ranging from about 23 to 90.

This table comes from immunoSEQ multiplex PCR, and its TCRdb copy is limited to in-frame clones, with some not included. The profile shows roughly 77,000 clones, roughly 80% of them singletons. Notes on the study in general: The study observed clonal expansion of CD4+ and CD8+ blood T cells by week 6 at 0.1 to 3.0 mg/kg. In the expanded peripheral T cells, antigen specificity was never determined.

This TCR derives from an adult with an advanced solid tumor such as melanoma, head and neck, liver or kidney cancer. The rearrangement uses TRBV27 and TRBJ2-5; perhaps TRBD1 as D (5 bases). The sample here was CD4+ or CD8+ T cells sorted from blood, taken in a trial of the OX40 agonist ivuxolimab. The CDR3 DNA follows: TGTGCCAGCACCTTGACAGAGCAAGAGACCCAGTACTTC. This codes for CASTLTEQETQYF.